The rows below give T cell receptor beta chains drawn from one sample of a study of vaccination and CD4 T cells after COVID-19. From the PCR reads, TCRdb called clonotypes with MiXCR, one entry per CDR3 protein. The sample records tens of thousands of distinct CDR3 sequences, less than 60% being singletons. These receptors lack a known antigen. This sample comprised CD4+ T cells from blood, cultured in vitro, obtained before SARS-CoV-2 vaccination. All receptors derive from a human donor who received a COVID-19 vaccine. The CDR3 runs from the conserved cysteine through the conserved F or W. The order of the fields is clone size, CDR3 length, V gene, J gene, D gene, CDR3 DNA, CDR3 protein. The D gene is left open where the match is weak. Where a row states a size, it is once, few, many or the class of an expanded clone; other rows omit it.

clone_size: -
cdr3_length: 17
v_call: TRBV27
j_call: TRBJ2-2
d_call: -
cdr3_nt: TGTGCCAGCAACACCCTTCATGCGTGGGAGGCCACCGGGGAGCTGTTTTTT
cdr3_aa: CASNTLHAWEATGELFF

clone_size: -
cdr3_length: 14
v_call: TRBV6-5
j_call: TRBJ2-7
d_call: -
cdr3_nt: TGTGCCAGCAGTTACGAACGCCGGACCCACGAGCAGTACTTC
cdr3_aa: CASSYERRTHEQYF

clone_size: -
cdr3_length: 14
v_call: TRBV6-7
j_call: TRBJ2-5
d_call: -
cdr3_nt: TGTGCCAGCAGCCTGGGGGGATACCAAGAGACCCAGTACTTC
cdr3_aa: CASSLGGYQETQYF

clone_size: few
cdr3_length: 12
v_call: TRBV20-1
j_call: TRBJ2-3
d_call: -
cdr3_nt: TGCAGTGCTAGTAAGACTAGAGATACGCAGTATTTT
cdr3_aa: CSASKTRDTQYF

clone_size: -
cdr3_length: 13
v_call: TRBV15
j_call: TRBJ2-5
d_call: -
cdr3_nt: TGTGCCACCAGCAGAGTGGGCCAAGAGACCCAGTACTTC
cdr3_aa: CATSRVGQETQYF

clone_size: -
cdr3_length: 12
v_call: TRBV12-3/TRBV12-4
j_call: TRBJ2-3
d_call: -
cdr3_nt: TGTGCCAGCAGTTTAATTGGGGATACGCAGTATTTT
cdr3_aa: CASSLIGDTQYF

clone_size: few
cdr3_length: 13
v_call: TRBV10-1
j_call: TRBJ2-1
d_call: -
cdr3_nt: TGCGCCAGCGCGGACGGCCCGGACAATGAGCAGTTCTTC
cdr3_aa: CASADGPDNEQFF

clone_size: few
cdr3_length: 15
v_call: TRBV6-1
j_call: TRBJ1-2
d_call: -
cdr3_nt: TGTGCCAGCAGACCAAGTGGGACAACTAACTATGGCTACACCTTC
cdr3_aa: CASRPSGTTNYGYTF

clone_size: -
cdr3_length: 14
v_call: TRBV7-2
j_call: TRBJ1-2
d_call: -
cdr3_nt: TGTGCCAGCAGCTTATCGAGGACTGAATATGGCTACACCTTC
cdr3_aa: CASSLSRTEYGYTF

clone_size: few
cdr3_length: 15
v_call: TRBV5-1
j_call: TRBJ1-2
d_call: -
cdr3_nt: TGCGCCAGCAGCTTGGCTCTGGGGCAGCACTATGGCTACACCTTC
cdr3_aa: CASSLALGQHYGYTF

clone_size: once
cdr3_length: 16
v_call: TRBV2
j_call: TRBJ2-3
d_call: TRBD2
cdr3_nt: TGTGCCAGCAGACTCGGACTAGCGGGGTACACAGATACGCAGTATTTT
cdr3_aa: CASRLGLAGYTDTQYF

clone_size: few
cdr3_length: 15
v_call: TRBV6-5
j_call: TRBJ1-6
d_call: -
cdr3_nt: TGTGCCAGCAGTTCCAACAGGGCCCCAGACTCACCCCTCCACTTT
cdr3_aa: CASSSNRAPDSPLHF

clone_size: once
cdr3_length: 12
v_call: TRBV24-1
j_call: TRBJ1-2
d_call: -
cdr3_nt: TGTGCCACCTGGAGCTTCCTCTATGGCTACACCTTC
cdr3_aa: CATWSFLYGYTF